This T cell receptor beta chain was documented in a study of blood T cells in healthy people across ages. PCR was performed a second time for about 6 to 12 cycles using a sample-barcoded 5' primer and a J-beta primer mix. Sequencing recovered at least 2.5 million CDR3-containing paired-end reads from each sample. TCRdb re-analysed the 5' RACE reads in MiXCR, keeping a single row per CDR3 protein. This table has roughly 1.7 million distinct CDR3 sequences, around 36% appearing once. Study-wide results and limits: When set beside aged donors, long-lived donors presented more naive CD4+ cells and higher diversity.

In the case of this clonotype: Antigen: not known.

Donor samples were obtained from healthy Caucasian individuals from Russia, aged about 6 to 100. At least 6 million PBMCs were isolated per sample. Sequenced: blood. The clonotype was recovered from a woman younger than 45 in good health.

The CDR3 reads CASSELGYPELSGNTIYF. CDR3 bases: TGTGCCAGCAGTGAATTAGGGTACCCAGAACTCTCTGGAAACACCATATATTTT. The V call is TRBV25-1, the J call TRBJ1-3; D ambiguous. The CDR3 runs 18 residues. V dropped 1 base and J dropped 0 bases, with 16 bases sitting between them. Germline lookup yields CDR1 MGHDK and CDR2 SYGVNS.